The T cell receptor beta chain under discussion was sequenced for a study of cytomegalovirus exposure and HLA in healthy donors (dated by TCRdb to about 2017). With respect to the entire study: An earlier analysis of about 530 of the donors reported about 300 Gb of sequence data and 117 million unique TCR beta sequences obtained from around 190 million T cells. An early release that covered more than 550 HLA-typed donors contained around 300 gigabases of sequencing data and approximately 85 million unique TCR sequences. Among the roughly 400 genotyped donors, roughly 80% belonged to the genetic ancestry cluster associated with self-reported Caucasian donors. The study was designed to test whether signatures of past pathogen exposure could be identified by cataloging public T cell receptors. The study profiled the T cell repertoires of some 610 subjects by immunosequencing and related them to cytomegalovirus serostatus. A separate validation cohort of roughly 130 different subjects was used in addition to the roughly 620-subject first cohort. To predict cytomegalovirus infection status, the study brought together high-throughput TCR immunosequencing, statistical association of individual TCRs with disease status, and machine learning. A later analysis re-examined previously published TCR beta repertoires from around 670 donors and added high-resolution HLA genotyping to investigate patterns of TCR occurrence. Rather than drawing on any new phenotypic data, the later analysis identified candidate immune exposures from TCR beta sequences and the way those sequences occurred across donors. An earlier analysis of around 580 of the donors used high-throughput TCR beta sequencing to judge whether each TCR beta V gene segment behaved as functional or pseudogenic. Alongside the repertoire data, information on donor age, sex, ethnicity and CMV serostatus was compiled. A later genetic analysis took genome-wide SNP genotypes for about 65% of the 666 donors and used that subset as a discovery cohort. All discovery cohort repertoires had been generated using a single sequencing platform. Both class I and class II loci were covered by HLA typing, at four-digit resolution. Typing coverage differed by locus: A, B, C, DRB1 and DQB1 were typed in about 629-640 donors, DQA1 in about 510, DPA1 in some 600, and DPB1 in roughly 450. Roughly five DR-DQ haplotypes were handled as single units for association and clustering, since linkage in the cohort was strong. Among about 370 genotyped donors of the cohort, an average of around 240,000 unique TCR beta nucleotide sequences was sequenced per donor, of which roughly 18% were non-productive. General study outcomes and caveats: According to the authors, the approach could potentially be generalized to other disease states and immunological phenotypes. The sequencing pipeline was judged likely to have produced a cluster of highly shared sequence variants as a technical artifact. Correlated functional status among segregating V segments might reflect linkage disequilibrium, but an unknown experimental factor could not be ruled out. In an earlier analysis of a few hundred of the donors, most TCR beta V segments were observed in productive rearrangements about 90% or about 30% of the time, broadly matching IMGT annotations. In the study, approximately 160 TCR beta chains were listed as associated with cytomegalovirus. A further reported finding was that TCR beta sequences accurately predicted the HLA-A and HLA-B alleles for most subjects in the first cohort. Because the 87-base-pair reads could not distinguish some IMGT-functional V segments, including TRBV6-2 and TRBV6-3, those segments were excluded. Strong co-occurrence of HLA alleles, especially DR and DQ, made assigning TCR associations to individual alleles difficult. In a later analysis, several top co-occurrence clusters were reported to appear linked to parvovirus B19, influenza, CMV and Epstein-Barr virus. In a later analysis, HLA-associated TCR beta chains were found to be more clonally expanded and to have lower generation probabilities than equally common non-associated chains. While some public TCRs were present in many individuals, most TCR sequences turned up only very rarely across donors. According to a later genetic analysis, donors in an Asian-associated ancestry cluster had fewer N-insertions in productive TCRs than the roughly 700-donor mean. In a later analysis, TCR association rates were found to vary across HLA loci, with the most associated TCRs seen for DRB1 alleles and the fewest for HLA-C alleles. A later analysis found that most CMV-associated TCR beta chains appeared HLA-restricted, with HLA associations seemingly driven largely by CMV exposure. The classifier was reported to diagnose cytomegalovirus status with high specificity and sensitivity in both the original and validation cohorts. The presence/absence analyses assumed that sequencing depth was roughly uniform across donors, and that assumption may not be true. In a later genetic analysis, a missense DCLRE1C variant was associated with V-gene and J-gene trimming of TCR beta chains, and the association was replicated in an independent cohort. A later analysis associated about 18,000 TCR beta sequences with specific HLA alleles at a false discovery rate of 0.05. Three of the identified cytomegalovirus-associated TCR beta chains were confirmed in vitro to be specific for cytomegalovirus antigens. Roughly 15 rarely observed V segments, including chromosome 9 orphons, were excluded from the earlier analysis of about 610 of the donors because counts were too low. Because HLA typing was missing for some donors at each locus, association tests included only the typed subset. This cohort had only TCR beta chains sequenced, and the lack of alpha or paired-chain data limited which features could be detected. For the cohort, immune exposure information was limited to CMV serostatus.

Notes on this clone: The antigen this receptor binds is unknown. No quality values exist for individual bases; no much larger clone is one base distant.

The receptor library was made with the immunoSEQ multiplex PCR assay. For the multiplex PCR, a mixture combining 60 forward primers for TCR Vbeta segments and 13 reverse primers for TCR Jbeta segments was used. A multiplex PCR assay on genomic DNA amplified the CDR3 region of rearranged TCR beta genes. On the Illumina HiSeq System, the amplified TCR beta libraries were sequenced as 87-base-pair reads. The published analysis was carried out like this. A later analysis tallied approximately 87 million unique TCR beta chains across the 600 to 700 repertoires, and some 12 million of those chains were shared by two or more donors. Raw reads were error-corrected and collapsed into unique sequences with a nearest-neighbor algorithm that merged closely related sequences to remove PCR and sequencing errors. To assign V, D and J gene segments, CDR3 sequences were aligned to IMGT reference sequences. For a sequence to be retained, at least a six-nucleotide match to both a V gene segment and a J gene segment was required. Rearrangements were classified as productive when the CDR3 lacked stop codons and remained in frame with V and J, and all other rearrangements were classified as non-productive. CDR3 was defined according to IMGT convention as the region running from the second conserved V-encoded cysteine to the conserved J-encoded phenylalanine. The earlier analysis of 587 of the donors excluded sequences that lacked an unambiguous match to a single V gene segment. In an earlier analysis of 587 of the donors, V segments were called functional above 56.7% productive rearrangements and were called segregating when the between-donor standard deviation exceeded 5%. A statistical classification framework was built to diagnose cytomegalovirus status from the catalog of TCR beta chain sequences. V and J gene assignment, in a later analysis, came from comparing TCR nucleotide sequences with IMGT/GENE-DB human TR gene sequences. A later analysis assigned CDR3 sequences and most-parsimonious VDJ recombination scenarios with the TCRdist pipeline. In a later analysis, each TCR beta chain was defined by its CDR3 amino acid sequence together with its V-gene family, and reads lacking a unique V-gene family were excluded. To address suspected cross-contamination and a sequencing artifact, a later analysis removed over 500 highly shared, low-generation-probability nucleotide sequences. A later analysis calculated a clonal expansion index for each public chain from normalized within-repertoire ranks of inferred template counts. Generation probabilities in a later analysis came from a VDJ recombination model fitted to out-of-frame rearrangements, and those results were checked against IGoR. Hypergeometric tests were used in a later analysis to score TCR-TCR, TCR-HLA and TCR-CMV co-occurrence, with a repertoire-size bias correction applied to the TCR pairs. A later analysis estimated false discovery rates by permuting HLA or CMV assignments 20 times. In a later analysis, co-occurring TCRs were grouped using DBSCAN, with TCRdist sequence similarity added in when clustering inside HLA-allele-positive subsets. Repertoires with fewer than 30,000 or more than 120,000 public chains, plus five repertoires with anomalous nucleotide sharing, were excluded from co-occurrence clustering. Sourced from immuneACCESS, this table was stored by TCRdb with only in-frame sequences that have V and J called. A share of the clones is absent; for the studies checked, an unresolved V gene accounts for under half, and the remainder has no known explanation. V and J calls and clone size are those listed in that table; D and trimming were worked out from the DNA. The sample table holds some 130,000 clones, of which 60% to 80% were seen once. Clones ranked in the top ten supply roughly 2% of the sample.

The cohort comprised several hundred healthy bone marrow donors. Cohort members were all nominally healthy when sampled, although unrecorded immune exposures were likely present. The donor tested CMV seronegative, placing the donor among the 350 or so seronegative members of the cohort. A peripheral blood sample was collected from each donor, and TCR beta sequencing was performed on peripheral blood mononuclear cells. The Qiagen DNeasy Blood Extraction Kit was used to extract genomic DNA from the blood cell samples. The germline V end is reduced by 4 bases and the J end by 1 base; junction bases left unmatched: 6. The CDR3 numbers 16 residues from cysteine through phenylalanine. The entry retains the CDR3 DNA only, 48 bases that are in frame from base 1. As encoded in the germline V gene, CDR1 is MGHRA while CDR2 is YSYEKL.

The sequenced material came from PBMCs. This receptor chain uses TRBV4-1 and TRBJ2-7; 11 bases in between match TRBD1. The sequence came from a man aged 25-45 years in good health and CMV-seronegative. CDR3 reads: CASSPTGTGGSYEQYF. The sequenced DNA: TGCGCCAGCAGCCCAACGGGGACAGGGGGATCCTACGAGCAGTACTTC.